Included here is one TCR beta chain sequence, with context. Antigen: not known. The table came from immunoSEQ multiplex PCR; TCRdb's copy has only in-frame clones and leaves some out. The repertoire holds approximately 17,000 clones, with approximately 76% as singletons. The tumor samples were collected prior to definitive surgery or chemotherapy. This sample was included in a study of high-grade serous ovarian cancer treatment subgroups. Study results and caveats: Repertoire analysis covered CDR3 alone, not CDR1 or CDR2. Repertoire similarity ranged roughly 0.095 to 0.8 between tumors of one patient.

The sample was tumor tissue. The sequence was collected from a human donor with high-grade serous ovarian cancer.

DNA of the CDR3: TGTGCCAGCAGCCAAGATTACCACGGGCCCTTGAGTGAGCAGTACTTC. Its translation: CASSQDYHGPLSEQYF. The chain links TRBV14 to TRBJ2-7; D is undetermined. The CDR3 consists of 16 residues. CDR1 and CDR2 (germline): SGHDN, FVKESK. V was cut by 0 bases and J by 7 bases, with 19 bases left in between.